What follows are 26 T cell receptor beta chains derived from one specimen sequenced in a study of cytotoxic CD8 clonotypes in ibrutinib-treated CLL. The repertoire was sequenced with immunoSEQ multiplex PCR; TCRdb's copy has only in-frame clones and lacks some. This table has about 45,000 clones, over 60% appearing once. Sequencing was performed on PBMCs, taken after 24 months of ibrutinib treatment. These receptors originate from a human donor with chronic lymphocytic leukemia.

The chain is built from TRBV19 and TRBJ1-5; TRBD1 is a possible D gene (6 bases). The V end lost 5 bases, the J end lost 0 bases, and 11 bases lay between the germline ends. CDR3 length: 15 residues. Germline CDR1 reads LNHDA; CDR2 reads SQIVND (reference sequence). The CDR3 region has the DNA TGTGCCAGTAGTGCACAGGGAGGTAGCAATCAGCCCCAGCATTTT. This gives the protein CASSAQGGSNQPQHF.

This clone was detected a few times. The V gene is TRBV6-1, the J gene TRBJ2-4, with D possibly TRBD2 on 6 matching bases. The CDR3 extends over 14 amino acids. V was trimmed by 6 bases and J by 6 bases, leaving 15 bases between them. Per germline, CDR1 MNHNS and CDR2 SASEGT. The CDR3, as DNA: TGTGCCAGCAGCCCCGGGACTCCGGGAAACATTCAGTACTTC. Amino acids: CASSPGTPGNIQYF.

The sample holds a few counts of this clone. The DNA for the CDR3 is TGTGCCAGCAGCTATGAAGGCGGGGGTGGCTACACCTTC. Its translation: CASSYEGGGGYTF. The V call is TRBV7-9, the J call TRBJ1-2; tentative D call: TRBD1 (5 bases). Per germline, CDR1 SEHNR and CDR2 FQNEAQ (reference sequence). V lost 4 bases and J lost 7, with 13 bases in between. This CDR3 has 13 amino acids.

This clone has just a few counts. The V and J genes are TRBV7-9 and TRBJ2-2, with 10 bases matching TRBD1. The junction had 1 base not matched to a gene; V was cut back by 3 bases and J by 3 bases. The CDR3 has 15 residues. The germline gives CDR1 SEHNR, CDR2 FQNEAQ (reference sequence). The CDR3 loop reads CASSLGTGDTGELFF. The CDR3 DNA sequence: TGTGCCAGCAGCTTGGGGACAGGGGACACCGGGGAGCTGTTTTTT.

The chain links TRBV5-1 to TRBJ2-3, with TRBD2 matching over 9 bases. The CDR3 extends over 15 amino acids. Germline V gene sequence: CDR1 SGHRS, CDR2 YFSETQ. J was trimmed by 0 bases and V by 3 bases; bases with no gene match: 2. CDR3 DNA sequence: TGCGCCAGCAGCTCACTAGCGGGCAGCACAGATACGCAGTATTTT. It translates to CASSSLAGSTDTQYF. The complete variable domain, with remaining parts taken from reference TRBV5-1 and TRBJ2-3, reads KAGVTQTPRYLIKTRGQQVTLSCSPISGHRSVSWYQQTPGQGLQFLFEYFSETQRNKGNFPGRFSGRQFSNSRSEMNVSTLELGDSALYLCASSSLAGSTDTQYFGPGTRLTVL.

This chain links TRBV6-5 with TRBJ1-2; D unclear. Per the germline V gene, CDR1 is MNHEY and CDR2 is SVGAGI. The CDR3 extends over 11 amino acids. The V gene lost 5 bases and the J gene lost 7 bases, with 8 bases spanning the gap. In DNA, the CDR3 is TGTGCCAGCAGTGACCCGGCTGGCTACACCTTC. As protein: CASSDPAGYTF.

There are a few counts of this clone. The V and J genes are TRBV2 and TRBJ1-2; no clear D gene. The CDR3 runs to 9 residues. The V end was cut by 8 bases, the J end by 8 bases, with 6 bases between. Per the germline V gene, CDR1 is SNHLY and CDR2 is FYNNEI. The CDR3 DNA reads TGTGCCAGCTCGATGGGCTACACCTTC. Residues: CASSMGYTF.

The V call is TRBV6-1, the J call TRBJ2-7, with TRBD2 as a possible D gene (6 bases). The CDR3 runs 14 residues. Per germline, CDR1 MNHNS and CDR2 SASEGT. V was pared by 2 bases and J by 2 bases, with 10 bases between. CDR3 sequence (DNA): TGTGCCAGCAGTGAACACGGGAGTCCCTACGAGCAGTACTTC. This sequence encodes CASSEHGSPYEQYF.

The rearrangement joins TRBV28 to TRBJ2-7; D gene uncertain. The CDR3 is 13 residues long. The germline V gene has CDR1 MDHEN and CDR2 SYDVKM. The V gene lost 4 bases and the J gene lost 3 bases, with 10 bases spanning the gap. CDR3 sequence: CASSSSNLYEQYF. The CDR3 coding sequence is TGTGCCAGCAGTTCCAGCAATCTCTACGAGCAGTACTTC.

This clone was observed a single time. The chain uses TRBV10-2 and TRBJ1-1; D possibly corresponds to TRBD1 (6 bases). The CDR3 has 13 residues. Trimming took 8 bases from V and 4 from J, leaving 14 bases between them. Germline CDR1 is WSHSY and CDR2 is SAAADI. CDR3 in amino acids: CASRSGVGTEAFF. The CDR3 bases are TGCGCCAGCCGATCAGGGGTTGGCACTGAAGCTTTCTTT.

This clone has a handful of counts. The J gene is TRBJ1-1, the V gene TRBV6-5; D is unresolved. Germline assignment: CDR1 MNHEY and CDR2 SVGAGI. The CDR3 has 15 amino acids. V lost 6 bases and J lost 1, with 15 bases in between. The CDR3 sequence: CASRTPGSANTEAFF. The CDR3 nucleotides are TGTGCCAGCAGGACCCCTGGATCGGCGAACACTGAAGCTTTCTTT.

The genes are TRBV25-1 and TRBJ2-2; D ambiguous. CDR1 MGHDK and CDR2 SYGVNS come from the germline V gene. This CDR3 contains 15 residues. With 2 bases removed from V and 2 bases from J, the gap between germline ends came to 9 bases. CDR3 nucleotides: TGTGCCAGCAGTGAAAAGGGCGGAAACACCGGGGAGCTGTTTTTT. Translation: CASSEKGGNTGELFF. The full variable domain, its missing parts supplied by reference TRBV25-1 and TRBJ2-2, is EADIYQTPRYLVIGTGKKITLECSQTMGHDKMYWYQQDPGMELHLIHYSYGVNSTEKGDLSSESTVSRIRTEHFPLTLESARPSHTSQYLCASSEKGGNTGELFFGEGSRLTVL.

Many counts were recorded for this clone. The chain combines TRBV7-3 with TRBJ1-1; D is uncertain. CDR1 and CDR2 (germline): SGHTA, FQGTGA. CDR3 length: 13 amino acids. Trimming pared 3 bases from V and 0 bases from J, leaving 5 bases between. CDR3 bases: TGTGCCAGCAGCTTCACAGTGAACACTGAAGCTTTCTTT. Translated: CASSFTVNTEAFF.

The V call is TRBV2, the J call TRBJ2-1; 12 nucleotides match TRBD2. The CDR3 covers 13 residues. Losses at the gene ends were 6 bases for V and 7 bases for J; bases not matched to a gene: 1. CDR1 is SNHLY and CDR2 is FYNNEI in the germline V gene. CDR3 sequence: CASRLAGGNEQFF. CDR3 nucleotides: TGTGCCAGCAGGCTAGCGGGAGGGAATGAGCAGTTCTTC.

The CDR3: CASSQGVSASGNTIYF. The CDR3 DNA reads as TGCGCCAGCAGCCAAGGGGTCTCCGCCTCTGGAAACACCATATATTTT. This chain uses TRBV4-1 with TRBJ1-3, with no clear D. V was trimmed by 1 base and J by 0 bases, leaving 10 bases between them. The CDR3 runs 16 residues. CDR1 and CDR2 from the germline V gene are MGHRA and YSYEKL.

CDR3 sequence (DNA): TGCAGCGTTCAGGATTTAGGGGCCGACGAGCAGTACTTC. Encoded protein: CSVQDLGADEQYF. The rearrangement links TRBV29-1 to TRBJ2-7, with D perhaps matching TRBD1 (5 bases). Per germline, CDR1 SQVTM and CDR2 ANQGSEA. This CDR3 has 13 residues. Deletions cut 5 bases from V and 5 bases from J, with 16 bases between.

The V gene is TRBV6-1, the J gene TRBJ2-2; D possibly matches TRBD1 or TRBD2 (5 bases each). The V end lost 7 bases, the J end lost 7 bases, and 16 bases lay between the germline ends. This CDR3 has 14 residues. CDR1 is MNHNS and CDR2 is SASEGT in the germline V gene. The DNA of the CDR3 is TGTGCCAGCACCCGGGACGGTCACTTCGGGGAGCTGTTTTTT. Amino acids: CASTRDGHFGELFF.

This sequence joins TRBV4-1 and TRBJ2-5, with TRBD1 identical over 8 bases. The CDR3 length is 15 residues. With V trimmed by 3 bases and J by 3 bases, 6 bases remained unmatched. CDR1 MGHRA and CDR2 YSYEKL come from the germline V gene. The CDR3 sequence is CASSHPGTGEETQYF. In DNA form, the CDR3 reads TGCGCCAGCAGCCACCCCGGGACAGGTGAAGAGACCCAGTACTTC.

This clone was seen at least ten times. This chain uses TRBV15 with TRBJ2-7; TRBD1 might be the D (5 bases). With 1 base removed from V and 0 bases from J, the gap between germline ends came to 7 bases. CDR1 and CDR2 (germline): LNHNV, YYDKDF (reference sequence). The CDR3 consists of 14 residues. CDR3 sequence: CATSRVGASYEQYF. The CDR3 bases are TGTGCCACCAGCAGAGTTGGGGCCTCCTACGAGCAGTACTTC.

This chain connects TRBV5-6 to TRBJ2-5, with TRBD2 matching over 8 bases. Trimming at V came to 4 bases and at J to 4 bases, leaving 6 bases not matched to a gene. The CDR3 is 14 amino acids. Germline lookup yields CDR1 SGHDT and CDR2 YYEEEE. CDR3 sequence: CASSPAGLGETQYF. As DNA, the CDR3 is TGTGCCAGCAGCCCGGCGGGACTAGGAGAGACCCAGTACTTC.

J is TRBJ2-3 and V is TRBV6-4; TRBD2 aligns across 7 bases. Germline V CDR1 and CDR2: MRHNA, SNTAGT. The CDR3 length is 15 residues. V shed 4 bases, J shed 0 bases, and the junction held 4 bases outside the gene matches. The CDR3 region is CASSGSGKSTDTQYF. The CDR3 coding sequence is TGTGCCAGCAGTGGAAGCGGGAAGAGCACAGATACGCAGTATTTT.

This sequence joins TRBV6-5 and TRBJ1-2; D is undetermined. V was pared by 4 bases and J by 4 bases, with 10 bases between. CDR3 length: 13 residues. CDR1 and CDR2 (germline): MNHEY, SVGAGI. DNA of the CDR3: TGTGCCAGCAGTTTAGCCAGGTCCTATGGCTACACCTTC. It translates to CASSLARSYGYTF.

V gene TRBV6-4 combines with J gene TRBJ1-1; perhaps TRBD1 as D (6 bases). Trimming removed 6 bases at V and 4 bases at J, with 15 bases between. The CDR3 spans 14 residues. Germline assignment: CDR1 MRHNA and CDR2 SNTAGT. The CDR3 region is CASSLKEGGTEAFF. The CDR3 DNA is TGTGCCAGCAGCCTCAAGGAGGGGGGCACTGAAGCTTTCTTT.

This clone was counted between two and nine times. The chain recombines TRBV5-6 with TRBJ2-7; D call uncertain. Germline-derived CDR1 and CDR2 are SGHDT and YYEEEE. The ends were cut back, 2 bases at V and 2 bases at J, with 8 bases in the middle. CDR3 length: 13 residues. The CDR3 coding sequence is TGTGCCAGCAGCTTTGGGCAGGCCTACGAGCAGTACTTC. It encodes CASSFGQAYEQYF.

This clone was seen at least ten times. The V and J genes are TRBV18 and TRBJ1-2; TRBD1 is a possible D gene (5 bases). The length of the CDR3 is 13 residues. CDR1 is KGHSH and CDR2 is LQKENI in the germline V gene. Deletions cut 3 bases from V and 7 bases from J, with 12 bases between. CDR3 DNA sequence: TGTGCCAGCTCACCTTCGGACAATGGTGGCTACACCTTC. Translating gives CASSPSDNGGYTF.

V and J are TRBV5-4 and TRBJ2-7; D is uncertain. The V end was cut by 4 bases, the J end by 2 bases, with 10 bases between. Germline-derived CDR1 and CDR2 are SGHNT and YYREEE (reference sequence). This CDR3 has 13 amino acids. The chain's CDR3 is CASSPSGPYEQYF. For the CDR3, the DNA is TGTGCCAGCAGCCCTTCGGGCCCCTACGAGCAGTACTTC.